This T cell receptor (beta chain) was captured in a study of blood T cell repertoires in COVID-19 (dated by TCRdb to 2019 to 2021). A note on the overall study: Samples from collaborators originated in the United States, Italy and Spain and spanned both the acute and convalescent phases of COVID-19. A de-identified subject ID, COVID-19 status, age in years and sex were almost always included in the sample metadata. The samples were drawn from two sources: the first 160 participants of the ongoing ImmuneRACE study, and fewer than 1,500 subjects contributed by 6 global collaborators. The repertoires were released in a freely available public database intended as a resource for research on the immune response to SARS-CoV-2. The dataset comprised deeply sampled blood TCRbeta repertoires from subjects exposed to, actively infected with, or recovered from COVID-19. The prospective study material was composed of cDNA or gDNA derived from T cells, B-cell-depleted T cells, or PBMCs. Where available, HLA class I and class II types were obtained from metadata supplied by the sample provider rather than from assay-based typing. On the study overall, not on this receptor specifically: Clinical and demographic metadata were provided uncurated, with the amount varying by source and participant.

CDR1 and CDR2 were assigned from the germline V gene (reference sequence) as LNHDA and SQIVND. The junction shows trimming of 6 bases on V and 4 bases on J, plus 10 bases between the germline ends. The CDR3 sequence holds 14 residues, the cysteine and phenylalanine included. Only the CDR3 DNA stays, 42 bases, in frame from base 1. TCRbeta CDR3 regions were amplified from genomic DNA using the immunoSEQ Assay, a bias-controlled multiplex PCR. The authors' pipeline ran thus. The number of nucleated cells in each sample was estimated from the amplification of reference gene primers within the assay. To quantify the absolute abundance of each unique TCRbeta CDR3 rearrangement, sequence reads were collapsed and filtered. For each sample, productive Simpson clonality was calculated by taking the square root of Simpson's diversity index across productive rearrangements. TCRdb provides this immuneACCESS table in a form limited to in-frame rearrangements. Some clones are lacking; in checked studies, under half of them reflect an unresolved V gene, and why the rest are absent is not known. That table is the source of V, J and clone size, and D and trimming were worked out from the DNA. The sample yields 75,000 to 80,000 clones; approximately 84% were counted once. Together, the top ten hold 10% to 11% of the sample.

In the case of this clone: The antigen it binds to is not known. No base quality information exists; no much larger clone differs at one position.

One collaborating source in Seattle enrolled patients while the patients were actively infected and followed the patients over time throughout the course of disease. Whole blood was collected in K2EDTA tubes by collaborating institutions according to the institutions' own protocols. For TCRbeta analysis, collaborator samples were shipped as frozen whole blood, as isolated PBMCs, or as DNA extracted from either sample type. This receptor was taken from a man in his sixties with COVID-19, enrolled during active disease. Here the chain combines TRBV19 and TRBJ1-6, with TRBD1 as a weak D call on 5 bases. The sequencing input was peripheral blood. DNA sequence: TGTGCCAGTAGGACACAGGAATATAATTCACCCCTCCACTTT. Translated, this gives CASRTQEYNSPLHF.